Sequencing of this TCR beta chain was carried out in a study of regulatory T cells in long-lasting Graves disease. Per the germline V gene, CDR1 is SNHLY and CDR2 is FYNNEI. This CDR3 has 14 residues. The time point here: newly diagnosed GD, antithyroid drugs for less than 3 months. PBMC-extracted RNA yielded the TCR library. Building of the TCR beta libraries involved iRepertoire HTBI primers and Arm-PCR of CDR3 regions. TCRdb re-called the multiplex PCR reads through MiXCR, storing one row per CDR3 protein. The sample yields some 560,000 distinct CDR3 sequences, 16% seen once. To note about this clonotype: Its matching antigen is unknown. A much more abundant neighbour one base away suggests this may be a read error.

Study-wide findings and caveats: Newly diagnosed disease favored TRBV20-1 and TRBJ2-1 over persistent disease. Persistent Graves' patients showed reduced TCR diversity versus newly diagnosed patients.

This sample also belongs to another study, concerning T cells in Graves' hyperthyroidism and ophthalmopathy.

The chain recombines TRBV2 with TRBJ1-5; no clear D gene. The clonotype originates from a woman aged 35-65 years with Graves disease. Sequencing was performed on peripheral blood mononuclear cells (PBMCs), taken at new diagnosis, from a patient treated with antithyroid drugs. The CDR3 sequence is CASSDASRNRPQHF. The CDR3 nucleotides read TGTGCCAGCAGTGATGCGTCAAGAAATCGGCCCCAGCATTTT.